These T cell receptor beta chains were read from a single sample in a study of cytomegalovirus exposure and HLA in healthy donors. The protocol was immunoSEQ multiplex PCR, while the TCRdb copy is restricted to in-frame clones and leaves out a portion. This sample yields some 170,000 clones, of which about 90% are seen a single time; under 4.5% belongs to the top ten. What was sequenced was PBMCs. These TCRs come from a man between 18 and 35 years old in good health and CMV-seropositive. Both conserved end residues are part of each CDR3. D genes are given only for firm matches. Only part of the rows carry a size: once, few, many, or a class if the clone is expanded.

>TRBV9|TRBJ2-7|NA|TRBD1
CASSAGAGTDEQYF
TGTGCCAGCAGCGCAGGGGCCGGGACAGATGAGCAGTACTTC
>TRBV5-4|TRBJ2-7|once|TRBD1
CASSPTGNSYEQYF
TGTGCCAGCAGTCCGACAGGGAACTCCTACGAGCAGTACTTC
>TRBV28|TRBJ2-7|NA|NA
CASSPDYDYEQYF
TGTGCCAGCAGTCCTGACTACGACTACGAGCAGTACTTC
>TRBV14|TRBJ1-1|NA|NA
CASSQERESMNTEAFF
TGTGCCAGCAGCCAAGAAAGGGAGTCAATGAACACTGAAGCTTTCTTT
>TRBV5-1|TRBJ2-3|NA|NA
CASSLLQISTDTQYF
TGCGCCAGCAGCTTGCTACAGATTAGCACAGATACGCAGTATTTT
>TRBV11-3|TRBJ2-4|NA|TRBD2
CASSFLAGGPTKNIQYF
TGTGCCAGCAGCTTTCTAGCGGGAGGGCCGACCAAAAACATTCAGTACTTC
>TRBV18|TRBJ1-1|NA|NA
CASSPQPGHQEAFF
TGTGCCAGCTCACCCCAACCAGGGCACCAAGAAGCTTTCTTT
>TRBV13|TRBJ1-4|NA|NA
CASSLHSRPEKLFF
TGTGCCAGCAGCTTACACAGTAGACCGGAAAAACTGTTTTTT
>TRBV12-5|TRBJ2-1|NA|NA
CASGPPAAWAYNEQFF
TGTGCTAGTGGTCCCCCCGCAGCATGGGCGTACAATGAGCAGTTCTTC
>TRBV9|TRBJ2-1|NA|TRBD2
CASSVGERGEQFF
TGTGCCAGCAGCGTAGGGGAGCGGGGTGAGCAGTTCTTC
>TRBV19|TRBJ1-1|few|NA
CASTTTDLNTEAFF
TGTGCCAGTACCACGACAGATTTGAACACTGAAGCTTTCTTT
>TRBV28|TRBJ2-3|NA|NA
CATQVVLDFTDTQYF
TGTGCCACCCAAGTAGTACTAGACTTCACAGATACGCAGTATTTT
>TRBV5-1|TRBJ2-6|NA|NA
CASSLGHSGGSGANVLTF
TGCGCCAGCAGCTTGGGACATTCAGGAGGGTCTGGGGCCAACGTCCTGACTTTC
>TRBV7-2|TRBJ2-2|NA|TRBD2
CASSLGKAGVTGELFF
TGTGCCAGCAGCTTAGGAAAAGCGGGAGTCACCGGGGAGCTGTTTTTT
>TRBV5-6|TRBJ2-7|NA|TRBD2
CASSFGTSEYEQYF
TGTGCCAGCAGCTTTGGGACTAGTGAGTACGAGCAGTACTTC
>TRBV2|TRBJ2-7|NA|NA
CASSELVLNEQYF
TGTGCCAGCAGTGAACTAGTCCTAAACGAGCAGTACTTC
>TRBV11-2|TRBJ2-2|NA|TRBD2
CASSLGLAGGPYLPGELFF
TGTGCCAGCAGCCTCGGACTAGCGGGAGGGCCGTATCTTCCAGGGGAGCTGTTTTTT
>TRBV2|TRBJ2-1|NA|NA
CASETGWDEQFF
TGTGCCAGCGAGACAGGTTGGGATGAGCAGTTCTTC
>TRBV7-9|TRBJ2-3|NA|TRBD2
CASSFAGVGTDTQYF
TGTGCCAGCAGCTTCGCGGGGGTTGGTACAGATACGCAGTATTTT